This T cell receptor (beta chain) was obtained from a study of blood T cell repertoires in COVID-19. The wider study: Whether acute or convalescent, the COVID-19 samples came from the United States, Italy and Spain.

V dropped 6 bases and J dropped 2 bases, with 9 bases sitting between them. This CDR3 is built from 13 residues. Sequencing used immunoSEQ multiplex PCR; TCRdb keeps in-frame clones, though not all of them. The sample shows some 290,000 clones, 70% to 90% of them seen only once. The clonotype was recovered from a man between 18 and 35 years old with active or convalescent COVID-19. What was sequenced was peripheral blood. This sequence joins TRBV12-3 or TRBV12-4 and TRBJ2-3; tentative D call: TRBD1 (5 bases). CDR3 residues: CASRDGATDTQYF. Here the CDR3 DNA reads TGTGCCAGCAGGGATGGGGCCACAGATACGCAGTATTTT.